One T cell receptor beta chain is described in this entry. This sample stems from a study of monozygotic twins with inflammatory bowel disease. The CDR3 is made up of 14 amino acids. Germline CDR1 is SGHTA and CDR2 is FQGNSA. Researchers isolated total RNA from whole blood without sorting T cells. Total RNA amounting to approximately 3,500 ng went into each TCR library. Both the TCRalpha cDNA and the TCRbeta cDNA were taken through two nested PCRs, lasting about 16 and 10 cycles. TCRdb reprocessed the 5' RACE reads; each CDR3 protein has one entry and no DNA is given. The specimen's table records 150,000 to 200,000 distinct CDR3 sequences.

Sample: blood. The origin of this receptor is a human donor with ulcerative colitis or Crohn's disease, or a healthy co-twin of an affected twin (not recorded which). The rearrangement uses TRBV7-2 and TRBJ2-7. The CDR3 loop is CASSLGVSSYEQYF.